This T cell receptor beta chain was sequenced during a study of blood T cells in healthy people across ages. On this clonotype: Its specificity is not known.

Study-wide results and caveats: Estimates based on one million T cells were treated as lower bounds. Samples with more naive T cells showed higher observed beta diversity.

The second PCR ran roughly 7 to 12 cycles with a sample-barcoded 5' primer and J-beta primers. Every single cDNA molecule received a tag from a template-switch adaptor with 12 random nucleotides. TCRdb reanalysed the 5' RACE reads using MiXCR and keeps one entry per CDR3 protein. Of roughly 700,000 distinct CDR3 sequences listed, around 45% are singletons. CDR3 length: 15 amino acids. J was trimmed by 0 bases and V by 5 bases; bases with no gene match: 4. Germline assignment: CDR1 SGHTA and CDR2 FQGTGA. The sample comprised blood. The rearrangement links TRBV7-3 to TRBJ2-3; 8 nucleotides align to TRBD1. This TCR was sampled from a woman in her sixties or seventies in good health. In DNA, the CDR3 is TGTGCCAGCAGCGCAGACAGGGGAAGCACAGATACGCAGTATTTT. Amino acid sequence: CASSADRGSTDTQYF.